What follows are 29 T cell receptor beta chains derived from one specimen sequenced in a study of blood T cell repertoires in COVID-19. Here immunoSEQ multiplex PCR was the method, and the copy in TCRdb shows in-frame clones only, minus some. Among around 220,000 clones, around 87% were seen once, and the ten largest hold more than 5%. Sequenced sample: PBMCs or T cells enriched from blood (not recorded which). These receptors were obtained from a woman in her thirties with acute COVID-19.

The chain has TRBV27 and TRBJ2-3, with TRBD1 matching over 8 bases. The CDR3 sequence is 15 residues long. The J segment lost 5 bases and the V segment lost 3 bases, leaving 7 bases of the junction unmatched. Per the germline V gene, CDR1 is MNHEY and CDR2 is SMNVEV (reference sequence). In DNA form, the CDR3 reads TGTGCCAGCAGTTTCACCCCAGGGGGCGGAGATACGCAGTATTTT. Translated, it gives CASSFTPGGGDTQYF.

This clone was recorded a few times. The genes are TRBV9 and TRBJ2-3; 7 bases are a match to TRBD2. Looked up from germline, CDR1 is SGDLS and CDR2 is YYNGEE. With 5 bases clipped from V and 2 bases from J, the junction kept 8 bases outside the gene matches. This CDR3 is built from 15 residues. CDR3 coding DNA: TGTGCCAGCAGTCGACTAGCCCGAAACACAGATACGCAGTATTTT. It codes for CASSRLARNTDTQYF.

The chain employs TRBV27 and TRBJ1-2; unclear D gene. CDR3 length: 14 amino acids. Deletions cut 6 bases from V and 8 bases from J, with 19 bases between. The germline V gene encodes CDR1 MNHEY and CDR2 SMNVEV (reference sequence). CDR3 DNA: TGTGCCAGCAGCCCGCGCCAGAACCCGGGAGGCTACACCTTC. Protein: CASSPRQNPGGYTF.

CDR3 nucleotides: TGTGCCATCAGTGTAGGGGAGAACACTGAAGCTTTCTTT. It encodes CAISVGENTEAFF. The V and J genes are TRBV10-3 and TRBJ1-1; D might be TRBD1 (5 bases). Germline assignment: CDR1 ENHRY and CDR2 SYGVKD. The CDR3 has 13 amino acids. Trimming removed 4 bases from V and 1 base from J, with 7 bases in between.

This sequence joins TRBV18 and TRBJ1-6; no clear D gene. The CDR3 consists of 14 residues. V lost 3 bases and J lost 7, with 10 bases in between. Germline CDR1 KGHSH, CDR2 LQKENI. The CDR3 loop reads CASSPSPSNSPLHF. For the CDR3, the DNA is TGTGCCAGCTCACCGAGTCCGTCAAATTCACCCCTCCACTTT.

This chain connects TRBV6-5 to TRBJ1-1; D gene uncertain. Trimming cost V 8 bases and J 5 bases, with 18 bases left between them. Germline loops: CDR1 MNHEY, CDR2 SVGAGI. The CDR3 has 14 residues. The CDR3 is CASATGNSITEAFF. CDR3 nucleotide sequence: TGTGCCAGCGCAACGGGGAATTCAATTACTGAAGCTTTCTTT.

A few counts support this clone. The chain couples TRBV27 to TRBJ2-7; a weak D match, TRBD1 (6 bases). This CDR3 has 15 residues. The V and J ends lost 6 bases and 5 bases respectively, with 20 bases between them. Germline CDR1 reads MNHEY; CDR2 reads SMNVEV (reference sequence). CDR3 coding DNA: TGTGCCAGCAGCCCATTTCAGGGTACAGGGAACGAGCAGTACTTC. This codes for CASSPFQGTGNEQYF.

The rearrangement uses TRBV5-1 and TRBJ2-7; D perhaps matches TRBD2 (6 bases). V lost 4 bases to trimming and J lost 6 bases, with 23 bases between them. Looked up from germline, CDR1 is SGHRS and CDR2 is YFSETQ. CDR3 length: 16 residues. CDR3 sequence (DNA): TGCGCCAGCAGCGGAGGGGTGAATCGGGCCAGCAGCGAGCAGTACTTC. Translation gives CASSGGVNRASSEQYF.

The chain joins TRBV6-5 to TRBJ1-2; D not certain. Germline CDR1 MNHEY, CDR2 SVGAGI. Trimming pared 10 bases from V and 4 bases from J, leaving 16 bases between. This CDR3 is built from 13 residues. CDR3 DNA: TGTGCCAACTCAGGAAATTTCCTCTATGGCTACACCTTC. Amino acid sequence: CANSGNFLYGYTF.

The V and J genes are TRBV5-1 and TRBJ2-1; the D gene is possibly TRBD2 (6 bases). The V gene lost 5 bases and the J gene lost 4 bases, with 19 bases spanning the gap. The V gene's germline CDR1 is SGHRS and CDR2 YFSETQ. The CDR3 is 16 residues long. In DNA form, the CDR3 reads TGCGCCAGCAGTCCGCGGGGCCAGAGATCATACAATGAGCAGTTCTTC. Protein: CASSPRGQRSYNEQFF.

V gene TRBV19 combines with J gene TRBJ2-3; the D is unclear. The CDR3 is made up of 17 amino acids. Per germline, CDR1 LNHDA and CDR2 SQIVND (reference sequence). Trimming removed 2 bases from V and 0 bases from J, with 15 bases in between. CDR3 protein: CASSIFTSRPSTDTQYF. The CDR3 bases are TGTGCCAGTAGTATATTCACCTCCAGGCCCAGCACAGATACGCAGTATTTT. The whole variable domain, filled in from reference TRBV19 and TRBJ2-3, reads DGGITQSPKYLFRKEGQNVTLSCEQNLNHDAMYWYRQDPGQGLRLIYYSQIVNDFQKGDIAEGYSVSREKKESFPLTVTSAQKNPTAFYLCASSIFTSRPSTDTQYFGPGTRLTVL.

The chain links TRBV10-3 to TRBJ1-4; possible D gene TRBD1, 6 bases. Germline V gene data show CDR1 as ENHRY and CDR2 as SYGVKD. There are 13 residues in the CDR3. Between the trimmed V and J ends, which lost 8 bases and 6 bases, there was a span of 13 bases. The CDR3 sequence is CAIGAGVDEKLFF. CDR3 sequence (DNA): TGTGCCATCGGGGCAGGGGTTGATGAAAAACTGTTTTTT.

The rearrangement joins TRBV29-1 to TRBJ2-5, with D possibly matching TRBD1 (5 bases). This CDR3 has 13 residues. Germline loops: CDR1 SQVTM, CDR2 ANQGSEA. Trimming took 3 bases from V and 2 from J, leaving 10 bases between them. Here the CDR3 reads CSVDKQGQETQYF. The CDR3 nucleotides read TGCAGCGTTGACAAGCAGGGACAAGAGACCCAGTACTTC.

V gene TRBV15 combines with J gene TRBJ2-7; possibly TRBD2 for D (6 bases). In germline, CDR1 is LNHNV, CDR2 YYDKDF (reference sequence). The CDR3 covers 16 residues. V gave up 0 bases and J gave up 0 bases, with 12 bases separating them. CDR3 sequence: CATSRDRGISSYEQYF. DNA for the CDR3: TGTGCCACCAGCAGAGATCGGGGGATTAGCTCCTACGAGCAGTACTTC. The variable domain in full, with the rest retrieved from reference TRBV15 and TRBJ2-7, is DAMVIQNPRYQVTQFGKPVTLSCSQTLNHNVMYWYQQKSSQAPKLLFHYYDKDFNNEADTPDNFQSRRPNTSFCFLDIRSPGLGDTAMYLCATSRDRGISSYEQYFGPGTRLTVT.

The chain is built from TRBV28 and TRBJ1-5, with a tentative D call TRBD1 (5 bases). The germline gives CDR1 MDHEN, CDR2 SYDVKM. Trimming cost V 4 bases and J 6 bases, with 16 bases left between them. The CDR3 consists of 15 residues. CDR3 nucleotide sequence: TGTGCCAGCAGTTCGCGACAGCTTCAGGCTCAGCCCCAGCATTTT. Translation gives CASSSRQLQAQPQHF.

This chain connects TRBV7-9 to TRBJ1-2; maybe TRBD1 (6 bases). From germline, CDR1 is SEHNR and CDR2 FQNEAQ (reference sequence). Trimming removed 1 base at V and 4 bases at J, with 16 bases between. The CDR3 contains 16 residues. The CDR3 coding sequence is TGTGCCAGCAGCTTAGGAGGTCAACAGGGCTTCTATGGCTACACCTTC. Residues: CASSLGGQQGFYGYTF.

The V call is TRBV28, the J call TRBJ1-5; 9 nucleotides line up with TRBD1. In germline, CDR1 is MDHEN, CDR2 SYDVKM. With 5 bases clipped from V and 5 bases from J, the junction kept 4 bases outside the gene matches. The CDR3 spans 14 residues. Written as DNA, the CDR3 is TGTGCCAGCAGTCTGGGACAGGGCTATCAGCCCCAGCATTTT. Protein product: CASSLGQGYQPQHF.

This rearrangement joins TRBV5-1 to TRBJ2-1; TRBD1 aligns across 7 bases. Trimming took 1 base from V and 6 from J; bases not matched to a gene: 7. Germline CDR1 and CDR2: SGHRS and YFSETQ. The CDR3 consists of 15 residues. The CDR3 coding sequence is TGCGCCAGCAGCTTGTTAGGGGGCCCCCGCAATGAGCAGTTCTTC. This encodes CASSLLGGPRNEQFF.

The rearrangement joins TRBV28 to TRBJ1-5, with TRBD1 matching 7 bases. Germline CDR1 reads MDHEN; CDR2 reads SYDVKM. After removal of 2 bases from V and 7 bases from J, the junction contained 5 bases not matched to a gene. The CDR3 runs 14 residues. In DNA form, the CDR3 reads TGTGCCAGCAGTTTAGTGGCAGGGGGACAGCCCCAGCATTTT. Translation gives CASSLVAGGQPQHF. Combining the CDR3 with reference TRBV28 and TRBJ1-5 gives the whole variable domain DVKVTQSSRYLVKRTGEKVFLECVQDMDHENMFWYRQDPGLGLRLIYFSYDVKMKEKGDIPEGYSVSREKKERFSLILESASTNQTSMYLCASSLVAGGQPQHFGDGTRLSIL.

The V call is TRBV2, the J call TRBJ2-1; the match to TRBD1 covers 8 bases. J lost 8 bases, V lost 1 base, and 7 bases had no gene match. Germline V CDR1 and CDR2: SNHLY, FYNNEI. There are 15 residues in the CDR3. As DNA, the CDR3 is TGTGCCAGCAGTGAAGGCACAGGGGGTTTCGATGAGCAGTTCTTC. This translates into CASSEGTGGFDEQFF.

The V and J genes are TRBV12-3 or TRBV12-4 and TRBJ2-1; no definite D call. The V end lost 3 bases, the J end lost 6 bases, and 6 bases lay between the germline ends. The CDR3 sequence is 12 residues long. CDR3 in amino acids: CASSFWANEQFF. The CDR3, as DNA: TGTGCCAGCAGTTTTTGGGCCAATGAGCAGTTCTTC.

The chain couples TRBV6-2 or TRBV6-3 to TRBJ2-7; TRBD1 matches at 9 bases. This CDR3 spans 15 amino acids. Germline CDR1 reads MNHEY; CDR2 reads SVGEGT. With 6 bases clipped from V and 3 bases from J, the junction kept 9 bases outside the gene matches. The CDR3 sequence: CASSVRGTGLYEQYF. The DNA of the CDR3 is TGTGCCAGCAGCGTGAGAGGGACAGGGCTCTACGAGCAGTACTTC.

The chain employs TRBV28 and TRBJ2-1; the match to TRBD2 covers 11 bases. CDR3 length: 17 amino acids. The germline V gene encodes CDR1 MDHEN and CDR2 SYDVKM. Trimming cost V 6 bases and J 1 base; bases outside gene matches: 8. CDR3 nucleotide sequence: TGTGCCAGCAGCTCCGGGACTAGCGGATTTTCCTACAATGAGCAGTTCTTC. It yields the protein CASSSGTSGFSYNEQFF.

The rearrangement uses TRBV25-1 and TRBJ2-5; TRBD1 matches 11 bases. Per the germline V gene, CDR1 is MGHDK and CDR2 is SYGVNS. Trimming took 4 bases from V and 7 from J; bases not matched to a gene: 2. The CDR3 covers 13 residues. The CDR3 loop is CASSGGQGATQYF. In DNA, the CDR3 is TGTGCCAGCAGTGGAGGACAGGGGGCGACCCAGTACTTC.

This clone has just a few counts. This chain links TRBV5-8 with TRBJ1-5, with D maybe TRBD1 (6 bases). Trimming stripped 4 bases from V and 5 bases from J, with 22 bases between. The V gene's germline CDR1 is SGHTS and CDR2 YDEGEE. This CDR3 is 17 amino acids long. CDR3 in DNA: TGTGCCAGCAGCCCGGCCCCGGGACACCCGATAGATCAGCCCCAGCATTTT. This translates into CASSPAPGHPIDQPQHF.

V is TRBV28 and J is TRBJ1-3, with TRBD1 matching 7 bases. Germline-derived CDR1 and CDR2 are MDHEN and SYDVKM. This CDR3 contains 17 residues. V dropped 2 bases and J dropped 2; count of bases not matched to a gene: 9. CDR3 in amino acids: CASSLTTRDSTGNTIYF. The CDR3 bases are TGTGCCAGCAGTTTAACAACCCGGGACAGTACTGGAAACACCATATATTTT.

This clone was seen a handful of times. The genes are TRBV7-9 and TRBJ2-7; a weak D match, TRBD1 (5 bases). CDR3 size: 14 residues. Germline values: CDR1 SEHNR, CDR2 FQNEAQ (reference sequence). The V gene lost 5 bases and the J gene lost 2 bases, with 13 bases spanning the gap. The CDR3: CASSPRDSTYEQYF. In DNA form, the CDR3 reads TGTGCCAGCAGCCCTCGCGACAGTACCTACGAGCAGTACTTC.

The chain joins TRBV7-8 to TRBJ2-3; TRBD2 agrees at 7 bases. This CDR3 has 16 residues. Germline CDR1 reads SGHVS; CDR2 reads FQNEAQ. V trimming: 5 bases; J trimming: 0 bases; junction bases outside the gene matches: 8. In DNA form, the CDR3 reads TGTGCCAGCAGCCAAGGACTAGAGAGGAGCACAGATACGCAGTATTTT. Translated, it gives CASSQGLERSTDTQYF.

The rearrangement joins TRBV4-3 to TRBJ2-7, with 9 bases lining up with TRBD2. V trimming: 0 bases; J trimming: 1 base; junction bases outside the gene matches: 4. The germline gives CDR1 LGHNA, CDR2 YSLEER. The CDR3 contains 16 residues. The CDR3 DNA is TGCGCCAGCAGCCAAGATCGCACTAGCGGGTCCTACGAGCAGTACTTC. Its protein product is CASSQDRTSGSYEQYF.